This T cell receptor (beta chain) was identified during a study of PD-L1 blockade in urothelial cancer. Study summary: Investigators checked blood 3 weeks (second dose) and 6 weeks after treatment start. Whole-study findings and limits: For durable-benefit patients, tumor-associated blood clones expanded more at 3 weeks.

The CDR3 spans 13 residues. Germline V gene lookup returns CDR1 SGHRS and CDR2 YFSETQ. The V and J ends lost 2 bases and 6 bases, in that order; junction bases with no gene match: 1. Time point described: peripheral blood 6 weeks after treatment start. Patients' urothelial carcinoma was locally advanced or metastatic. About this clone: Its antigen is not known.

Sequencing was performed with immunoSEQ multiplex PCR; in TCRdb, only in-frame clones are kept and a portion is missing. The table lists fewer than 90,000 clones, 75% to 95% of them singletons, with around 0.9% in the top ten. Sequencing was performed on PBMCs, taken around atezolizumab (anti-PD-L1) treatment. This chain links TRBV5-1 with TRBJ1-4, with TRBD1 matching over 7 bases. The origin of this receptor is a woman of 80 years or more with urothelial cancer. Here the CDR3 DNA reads TGCGCCAGCAGCTTTCAGGGGGATGAAAAACTGTTTTTT. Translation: CASSFQGDEKLFF. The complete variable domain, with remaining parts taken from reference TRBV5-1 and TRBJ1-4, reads KAGVTQTPRYLIKTRGQQVTLSCSPISGHRSVSWYQQTPGQGLQFLFEYFSETQRNKGNFPGRFSGRQFSNSRSEMNVSTLELGDSALYLCASSFQGDEKLFFGSGTQLSVL.